Described below is a single TCR beta chain sequence and its context. No antigen is known for it. This sample was taken from a study of OX40 agonist ivuxolimab in advanced cancers. Whole-study context: Dose-escalation patients were diagnosed with hepatocellular carcinoma, melanoma, renal cell cancer or head and neck cancer. Study-wide results and caveats: CD8+ T cells showed, on average, more clonal expansion than CD4+ cells. Certain nonresponders likewise exhibited a low normalized T-cell clonal expansion. In the 0.1 to 3.0 mg/kg range, CD4+ and CD8+ blood T cells had expanded clonally by week 6.

In germline, CDR1 is MNHEY, CDR2 SMNVEV (reference sequence). Between the trimmed V and J ends, which lost 2 bases and 4 bases, there was a span of 18 bases. The CDR3 is made up of 16 amino acids. Clones were read by immunoSEQ multiplex PCR, and TCRdb kept only the in-frame ones, dropping some. The repertoire includes about 41,000 clones, around three quarters of them detected once, and around 3.9% sits in the top ten. The source is an adult with an advanced solid tumor such as melanoma, head and neck, liver or kidney cancer. The chain has TRBV27 and TRBJ2-7, with D possibly matching TRBD1 (6 bases). Sequenced here: CD4+ or CD8+ T cells sorted from blood, sampled in a trial of the OX40 agonist ivuxolimab. The CDR3 spells CASSLETGNSVYEQYF. In DNA, the CDR3 is TGTGCCAGCAGTTTAGAGACAGGAAATAGCGTATACGAGCAGTACTTC.